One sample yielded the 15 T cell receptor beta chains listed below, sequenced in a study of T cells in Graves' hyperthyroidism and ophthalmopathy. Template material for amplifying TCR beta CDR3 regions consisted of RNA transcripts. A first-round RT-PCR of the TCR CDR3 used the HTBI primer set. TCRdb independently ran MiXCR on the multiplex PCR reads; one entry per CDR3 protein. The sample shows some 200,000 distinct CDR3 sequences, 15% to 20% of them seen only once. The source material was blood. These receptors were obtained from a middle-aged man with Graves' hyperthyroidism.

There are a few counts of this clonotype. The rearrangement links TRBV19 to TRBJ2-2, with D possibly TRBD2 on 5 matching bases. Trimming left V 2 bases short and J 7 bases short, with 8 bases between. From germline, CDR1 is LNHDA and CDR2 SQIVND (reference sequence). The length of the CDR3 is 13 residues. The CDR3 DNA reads TGTGCCAGTAGTATAACGGGGAGCGGGGAGCTGTTTTTT. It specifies CASSITGSGELFF.

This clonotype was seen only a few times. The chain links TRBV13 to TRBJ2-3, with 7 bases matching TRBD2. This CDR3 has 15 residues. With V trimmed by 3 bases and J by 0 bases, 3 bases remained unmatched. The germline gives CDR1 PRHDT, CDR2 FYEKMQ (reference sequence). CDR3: CASSLAGLSTDTQYF. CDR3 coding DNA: TGTGCCAGCAGCTTGGCGGGACTAAGCACAGATACGCAGTATTTT.

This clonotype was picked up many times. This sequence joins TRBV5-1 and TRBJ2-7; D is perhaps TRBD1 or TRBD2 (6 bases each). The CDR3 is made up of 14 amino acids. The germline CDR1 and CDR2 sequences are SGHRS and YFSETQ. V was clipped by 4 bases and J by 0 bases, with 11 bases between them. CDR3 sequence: CASSGGGRSYEQYF. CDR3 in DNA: TGCGCCAGCAGCGGAGGGGGTCGCTCCTACGAGCAGTACTTC. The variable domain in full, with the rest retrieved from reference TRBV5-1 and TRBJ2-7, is KAGVTQTPRYLIKTRGQQVTLSCSPISGHRSVSWYQQTPGQGLQFLFEYFSETQRNKGNFPGRFSGRQFSNSRSEMNVSTLELGDSALYLCASSGGGRSYEQYFGPGTRLTVT.

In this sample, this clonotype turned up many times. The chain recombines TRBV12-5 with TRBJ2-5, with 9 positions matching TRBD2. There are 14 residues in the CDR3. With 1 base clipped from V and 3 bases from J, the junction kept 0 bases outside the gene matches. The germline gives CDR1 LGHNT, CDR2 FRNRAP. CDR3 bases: TGTGCTAGTGGTTTGGCTAGCGGGAAAGAGACCCAGTACTTC. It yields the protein CASGLASGKETQYF.

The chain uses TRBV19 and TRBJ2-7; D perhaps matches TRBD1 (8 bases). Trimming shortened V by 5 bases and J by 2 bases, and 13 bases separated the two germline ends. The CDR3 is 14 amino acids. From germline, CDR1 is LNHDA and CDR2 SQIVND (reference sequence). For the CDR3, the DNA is TGTGCCAGTAGTGACAGGGGAGGGCCCTACGAGCAGTACTTC. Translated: CASSDRGGPYEQYF.

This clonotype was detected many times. CDR3 amino acids: CASSPYGTSGRRIQETQYF. CDR3 nucleotide sequence: TGTGCCAGCAGCCCCTACGGGACTAGCGGGAGGCGGATCCAAGAGACCCAGTACTTC. The chain is built from TRBV7-8 and TRBJ2-5, with 15 bases that match TRBD2. The V gene's germline CDR1 is SGHVS and CDR2 FQNEAQ. The CDR3 spans 19 residues. The trim removed 5 bases at V and 1 base at J, leaving 11 bases unmatched.

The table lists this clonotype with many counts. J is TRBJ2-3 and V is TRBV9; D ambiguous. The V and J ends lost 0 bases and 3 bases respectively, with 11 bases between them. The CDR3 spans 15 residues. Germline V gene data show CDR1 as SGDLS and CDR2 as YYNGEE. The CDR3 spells CASSVEKARTDTQYF. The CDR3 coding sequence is TGTGCCAGCAGCGTAGAGAAGGCCCGAACAGATACGCAGTATTTT.

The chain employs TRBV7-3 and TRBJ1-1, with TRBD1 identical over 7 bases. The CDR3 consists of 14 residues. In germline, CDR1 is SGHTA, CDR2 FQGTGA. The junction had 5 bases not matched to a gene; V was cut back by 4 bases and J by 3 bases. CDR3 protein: CASSSEGADTEAFF. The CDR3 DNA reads TGTGCCAGCAGCTCGGAGGGGGCGGACACTGAAGCTTTCTTT.

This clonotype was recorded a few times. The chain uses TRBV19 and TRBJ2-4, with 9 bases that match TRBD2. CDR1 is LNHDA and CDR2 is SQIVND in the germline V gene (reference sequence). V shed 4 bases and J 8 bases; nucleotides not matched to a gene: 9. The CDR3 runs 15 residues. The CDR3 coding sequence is TGTGCCAGTAGTACGGGACTAGCTGTAAGTGACATTCAGTACTTC. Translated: CASSTGLAVSDIQYF. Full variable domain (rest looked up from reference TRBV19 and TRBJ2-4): DGGITQSPKYLFRKEGQNVTLSCEQNLNHDAMYWYRQDPGQGLRLIYYSQIVNDFQKGDIAEGYSVSREKKESFPLTVTSAQKNPTAFYLCASSTGLAVSDIQYFGAGTRLSVL.

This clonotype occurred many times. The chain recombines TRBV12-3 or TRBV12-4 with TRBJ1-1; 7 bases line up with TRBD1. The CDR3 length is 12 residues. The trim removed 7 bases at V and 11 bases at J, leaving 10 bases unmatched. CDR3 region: CASTQRGQSAFF. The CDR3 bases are TGTGCCAGCACCCAACGGGGACAGTCGGCTTTCTTT.

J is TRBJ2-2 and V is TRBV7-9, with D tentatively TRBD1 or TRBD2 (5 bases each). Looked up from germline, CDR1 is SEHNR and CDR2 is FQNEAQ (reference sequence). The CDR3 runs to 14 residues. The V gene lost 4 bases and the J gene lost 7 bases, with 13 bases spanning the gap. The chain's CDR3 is CASSSSGHGGELFF. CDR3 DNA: TGTGCCAGCAGCTCTTCGGGGCATGGCGGGGAGCTGTTTTTT.

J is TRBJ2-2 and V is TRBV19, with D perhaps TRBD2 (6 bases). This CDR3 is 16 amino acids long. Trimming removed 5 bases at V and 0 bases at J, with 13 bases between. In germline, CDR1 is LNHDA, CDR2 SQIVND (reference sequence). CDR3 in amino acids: CASSPWGDPNTGELFF. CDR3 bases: TGTGCCAGTAGTCCTTGGGGGGACCCGAACACCGGGGAGCTGTTTTTT.

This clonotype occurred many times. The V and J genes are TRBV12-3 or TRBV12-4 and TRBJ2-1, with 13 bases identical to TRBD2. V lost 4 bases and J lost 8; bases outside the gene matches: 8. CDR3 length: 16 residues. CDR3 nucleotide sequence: TGTGCCAGCAGTTCACTAGCGGGAGGGCCCCAGGATGAGCAGTTCTTC. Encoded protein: CASSSLAGGPQDEQFF.

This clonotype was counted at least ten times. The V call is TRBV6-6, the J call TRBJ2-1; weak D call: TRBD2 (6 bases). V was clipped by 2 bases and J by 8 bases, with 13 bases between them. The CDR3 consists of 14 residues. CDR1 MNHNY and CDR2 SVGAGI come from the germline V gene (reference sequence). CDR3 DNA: TGTGCCAGCAGTTACAGGGTGGAGGGCGATGAGCAGTTCTTC. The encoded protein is CASSYRVEGDEQFF.

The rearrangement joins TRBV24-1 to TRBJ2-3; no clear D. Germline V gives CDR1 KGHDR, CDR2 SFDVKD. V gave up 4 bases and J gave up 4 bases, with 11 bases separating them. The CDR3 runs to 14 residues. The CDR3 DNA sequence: TGTGCCACCAGTGAATCCGCAGCCCCAGATACGCAGTATTTT. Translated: CATSESAAPDTQYF.